The sample holds one count of the clone carrying this TCR beta chain. This CDR3 is built from 16 residues. V was shortened by 0 bases and J by 8 bases, with 19 bases between the two germline ends. From germline, CDR1 is LGHNA and CDR2 YSLEER. The sample comes from a study of blood T cell repertoires in COVID-19. Study information: COVID-19 samples collected from the United States, Italy and Spain covered acute and convalescent phases. T cells, B-cell-depleted T cells, or PBMCs provided the cDNA or gDNA that served as material.

Those enrolled in Seattle joined during active infection and were followed longitudinally afterward. Methods used by the authors: Estimation of nucleated cell counts was performed using reference gene primer amplification. Method: immunoSEQ multiplex PCR; TCRdb's copy keeps in-frame clones and lacks some. V and J calls and clone size are those listed in that table; D and trimming were worked out from the DNA. The sample lists 200,000 or so clones, about 90% occurring once. This rearrangement joins TRBV4-3 to TRBJ1-1; D might be TRBD1 (5 bases). The clonotype was recovered from a man under 40 with COVID-19, enrolled during active disease. Source material: peripheral blood. CDR3 sequence reads: CASSQDPGDVGLEAFF. The CDR3 DNA follows: TGCGCCAGCAGCCAAGATCCGGGGGACGTTGGCTTAGAAGCTTTCTTT.